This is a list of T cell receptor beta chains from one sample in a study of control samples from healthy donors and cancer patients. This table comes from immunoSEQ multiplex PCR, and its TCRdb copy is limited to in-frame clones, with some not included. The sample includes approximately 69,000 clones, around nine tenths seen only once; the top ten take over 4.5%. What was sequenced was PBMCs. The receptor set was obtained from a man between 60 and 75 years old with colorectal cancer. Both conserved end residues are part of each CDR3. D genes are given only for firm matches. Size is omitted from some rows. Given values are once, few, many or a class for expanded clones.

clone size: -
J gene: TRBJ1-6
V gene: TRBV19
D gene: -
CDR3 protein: CASSPGPANSPLHF
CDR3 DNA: TGTGCCAGTAGTCCCGGACCGGCAAATTCACCCCTCCACTTT

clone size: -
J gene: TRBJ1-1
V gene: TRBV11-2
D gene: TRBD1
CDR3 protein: CASSPSTGGYKAFF
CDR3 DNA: TGTGCCAGCAGCCCATCGACAGGGGGCTACAAAGCTTTCTTT

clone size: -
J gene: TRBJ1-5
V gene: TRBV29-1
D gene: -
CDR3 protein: CSVGWGSNQPQHF
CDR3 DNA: TGCAGCGTGGGTTGGGGCAGCAATCAGCCCCAGCATTTT

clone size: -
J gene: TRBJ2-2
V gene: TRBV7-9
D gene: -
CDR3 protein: CASLIRVGGELFF
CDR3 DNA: TGTGCCAGCTTGATCAGGGTCGGCGGGGAGCTGTTTTTT

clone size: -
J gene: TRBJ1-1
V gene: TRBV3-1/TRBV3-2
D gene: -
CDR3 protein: CASSQAVRNTEAFF
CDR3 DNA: TGTGCCAGCAGCCAAGCTGTCCGCAACACTGAAGCTTTCTTT

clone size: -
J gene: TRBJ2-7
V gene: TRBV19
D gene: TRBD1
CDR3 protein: CASKGTGSYEQYF
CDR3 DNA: TGTGCCAGTAAAGGGACAGGGTCCTACGAGCAGTACTTC

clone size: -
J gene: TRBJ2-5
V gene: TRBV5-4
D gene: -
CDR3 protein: CASSPRGETQYF
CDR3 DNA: TGTGCCAGCAGCCCCCGCGGCGAGACCCAGTACTTC

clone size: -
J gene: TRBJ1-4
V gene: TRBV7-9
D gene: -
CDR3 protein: CASSLEAGRVFF
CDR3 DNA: TGTGCCAGCAGCTTAGAGGCAGGAAGGGTGTTTTTT

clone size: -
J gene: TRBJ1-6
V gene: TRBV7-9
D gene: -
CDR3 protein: CASSPAGTPLHF
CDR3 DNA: TGTGCCAGCAGCCCGGCCGGGACTCCCCTCCACTTT

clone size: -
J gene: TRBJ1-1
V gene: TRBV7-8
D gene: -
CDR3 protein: CASSLAKTANTEAFF
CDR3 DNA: TGTGCCAGCAGCTTAGCGAAAACGGCGAACACTGAAGCTTTCTTT

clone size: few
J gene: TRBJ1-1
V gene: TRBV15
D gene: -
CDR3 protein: CATSRDQGEAFF
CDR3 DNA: TGTGCCACCAGCAGAGATCAGGGTGAAGCTTTCTTT

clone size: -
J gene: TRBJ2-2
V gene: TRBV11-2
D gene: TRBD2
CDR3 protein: CASSLFQRGNTGELFF
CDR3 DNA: TGTGCCAGCAGCTTATTTCAGCGGGGAAACACCGGGGAGCTGTTTTTT

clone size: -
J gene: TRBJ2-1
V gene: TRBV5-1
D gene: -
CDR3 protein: CASSSRARDNEQFF
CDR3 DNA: TGCGCCAGCAGCTCCAGGGCTCGGGACAATGAGCAGTTCTTC

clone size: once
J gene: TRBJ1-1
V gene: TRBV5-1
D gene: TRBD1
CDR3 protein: CASSLAWTGRFGITEAFF
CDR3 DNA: TGCGCCAGCAGCTTGGCCTGGACAGGGAGATTCGGAATCACTGAAGCTTTCTTT

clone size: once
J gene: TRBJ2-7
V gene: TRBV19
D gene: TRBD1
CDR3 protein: CASRDPGQSSYEQYF
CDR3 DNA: TGTGCCAGTAGGGATCCGGGACAGAGCTCCTACGAGCAGTACTTC

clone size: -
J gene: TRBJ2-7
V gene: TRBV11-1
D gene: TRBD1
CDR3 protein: CASSRDRVRSHEQYF
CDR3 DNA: TGTGCCAGCAGCCGGGACAGGGTACGTTCCCACGAGCAGTACTTC

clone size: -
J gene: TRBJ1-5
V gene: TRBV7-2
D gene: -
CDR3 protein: CASSRDINQPQHF
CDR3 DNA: TGTGCCAGCAGCCGGGACATTAATCAGCCCCAGCATTTT

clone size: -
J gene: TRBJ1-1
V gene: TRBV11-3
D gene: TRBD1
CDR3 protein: CASSYGDRAEAFF
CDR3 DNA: TGTGCCAGCAGCTACGGGGACAGGGCTGAAGCTTTCTTT

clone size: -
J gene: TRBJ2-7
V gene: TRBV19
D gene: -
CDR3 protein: CASSISASETYEQYF
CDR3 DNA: TGTGCCAGTAGTATTTCGGCTAGCGAGACCTACGAGCAGTACTTC

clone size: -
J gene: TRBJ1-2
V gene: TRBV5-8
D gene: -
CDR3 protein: CASSLKGIYVGYTF
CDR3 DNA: TGTGCCAGCAGCTTGAAAGGGATTTATGTTGGCTACACCTTC

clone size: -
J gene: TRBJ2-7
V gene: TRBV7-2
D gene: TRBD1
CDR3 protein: CASSFQTGQGYEQYF
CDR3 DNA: TGTGCCAGCAGCTTCCAGACAGGGCAAGGCTACGAGCAGTACTTC

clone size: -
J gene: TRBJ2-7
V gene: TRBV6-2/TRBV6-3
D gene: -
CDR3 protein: CASSQAGEQYF
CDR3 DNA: TGTGCCAGCAGTCAGGCGGGCGAGCAGTACTTC

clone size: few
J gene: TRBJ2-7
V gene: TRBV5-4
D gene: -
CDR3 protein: CASSRQGGSYEQYF
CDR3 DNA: TGTGCCAGCAGCAGGCAGGGGGGGTCCTACGAGCAGTACTTC

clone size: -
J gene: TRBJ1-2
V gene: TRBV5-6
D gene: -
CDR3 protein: CASSFSDSYYGYTF
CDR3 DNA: TGTGCCAGCAGCTTCTCGGACAGCTACTATGGCTACACCTTC

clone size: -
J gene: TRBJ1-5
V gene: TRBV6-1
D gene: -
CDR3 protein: CASSEARNNQPQHF
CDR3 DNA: TGTGCCAGCAGTGAAGCGCGGAACAATCAGCCCCAGCATTTT

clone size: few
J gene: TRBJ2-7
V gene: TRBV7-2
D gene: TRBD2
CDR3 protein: CASSSRTSGAYSYEQYF
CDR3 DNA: TGTGCCAGCAGCTCACGGACTAGCGGGGCGTACTCCTACGAGCAGTACTTC

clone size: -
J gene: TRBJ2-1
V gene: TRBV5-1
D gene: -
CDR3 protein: CASSLPRDPPRNEQFF
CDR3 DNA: TGCGCCAGCAGCTTGCCCAGGGACCCCCCTCGGAATGAGCAGTTCTTC

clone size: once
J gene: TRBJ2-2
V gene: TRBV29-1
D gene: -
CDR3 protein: CSVEARGTGELFF
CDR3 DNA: TGCAGCGTTGAGGCTCGGGGAACCGGGGAGCTGTTTTTT

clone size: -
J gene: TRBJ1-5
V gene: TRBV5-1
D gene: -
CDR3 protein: CASSLAVGQPQHF
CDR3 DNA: TGCGCCAGCAGCTTGGCGGTGGGACAGCCCCAGCATTTT

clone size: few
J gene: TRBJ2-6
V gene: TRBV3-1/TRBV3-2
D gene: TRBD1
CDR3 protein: CASSRTGGLGGANVLTF
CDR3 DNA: TGTGCCAGTAGTCGGACAGGGGGCTTAGGAGGGGCCAACGTCCTGACTTTC

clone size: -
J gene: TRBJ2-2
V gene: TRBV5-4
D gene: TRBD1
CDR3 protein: CASSSQGVDTGELFF
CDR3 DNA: TGTGCCAGCAGCTCACAGGGGGTGGACACCGGGGAGCTGTTTTTT

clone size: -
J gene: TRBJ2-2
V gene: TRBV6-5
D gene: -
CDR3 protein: CASSPPTGELFF
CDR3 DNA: TGTGCCAGCAGTCCCCCGACCGGGGAGCTGTTTTTT

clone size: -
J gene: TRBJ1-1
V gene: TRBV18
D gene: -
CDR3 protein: CASSPSGVDVTEAFF
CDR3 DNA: TGTGCCAGCTCACCCTCGGGGGTCGATGTCACTGAAGCTTTCTTT

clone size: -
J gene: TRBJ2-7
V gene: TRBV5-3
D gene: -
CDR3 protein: CARSRSGVVGEQYF
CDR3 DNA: TGTGCCAGAAGTCGTTCCGGGGTCGTGGGCGAGCAGTACTTC

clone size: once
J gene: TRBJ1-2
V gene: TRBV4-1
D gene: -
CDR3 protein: CASSQGGATIHYGYTF
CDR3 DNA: TGCGCCAGCAGCCAAGGGGGAGCTACAATCCACTATGGCTACACCTTC

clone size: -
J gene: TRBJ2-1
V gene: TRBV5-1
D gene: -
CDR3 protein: CASSLGTSSYNEQFF
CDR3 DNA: TGCGCCAGCAGCTTGGGAACGAGCTCCTACAATGAGCAGTTCTTC

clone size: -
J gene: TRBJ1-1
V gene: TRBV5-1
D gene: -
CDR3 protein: CASSLAPANTEAFF
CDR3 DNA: TGCGCCAGCAGCTTGGCCCCGGCGAACACTGAAGCTTTCTTT

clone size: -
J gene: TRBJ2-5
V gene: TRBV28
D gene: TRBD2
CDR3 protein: CASSFPWASGGQETQYF
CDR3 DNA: TGTGCCAGCAGTTTCCCCTGGGCTAGCGGGGGGCAAGAGACCCAGTACTTC

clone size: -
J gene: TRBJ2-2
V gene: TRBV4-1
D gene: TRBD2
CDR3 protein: CASSQFSGGVGTGELFF
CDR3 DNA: TGCGCCAGCAGCCAATTTAGCGGGGGGGTTGGCACCGGGGAGCTGTTTTTT

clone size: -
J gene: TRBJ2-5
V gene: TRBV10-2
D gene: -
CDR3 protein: CASSDFFGAPQTQYF
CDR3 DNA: TGCGCCAGCAGTGATTTTTTCGGGGCCCCACAGACCCAGTACTTC

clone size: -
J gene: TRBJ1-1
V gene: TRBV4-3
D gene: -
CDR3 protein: CASSQEYSNTEAFF
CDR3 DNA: TGCGCCAGCAGCCAAGAGTACTCGAACACTGAAGCTTTCTTT

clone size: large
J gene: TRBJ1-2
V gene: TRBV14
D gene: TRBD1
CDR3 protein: CASSQEDRAGYTF
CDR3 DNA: TGTGCCAGCAGCCAAGAAGACAGGGCAGGCTACACCTTC

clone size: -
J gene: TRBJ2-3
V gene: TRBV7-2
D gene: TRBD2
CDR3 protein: CASSPTSSGGSTRTDTQYF
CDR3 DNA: TGTGCCAGCAGCCCAACCTCTAGCGGGGGGTCCACCCGCACAGATACGCAGTATTTT

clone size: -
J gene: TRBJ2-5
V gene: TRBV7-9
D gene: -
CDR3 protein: CASSALGGETQYF
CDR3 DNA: TGTGCCAGCAGCGCACTAGGGGGAGAGACCCAGTACTTC

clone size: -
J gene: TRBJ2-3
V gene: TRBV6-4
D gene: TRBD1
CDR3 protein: CASKTGTGSDTQYF
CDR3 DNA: TGTGCCAGCAAGACCGGGACAGGGTCGGATACGCAGTATTTT

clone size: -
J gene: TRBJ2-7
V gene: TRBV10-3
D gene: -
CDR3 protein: CAISVGGGPYEQYF
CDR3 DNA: TGTGCCATCAGTGTTGGCGGGGGCCCCTACGAGCAGTACTTC

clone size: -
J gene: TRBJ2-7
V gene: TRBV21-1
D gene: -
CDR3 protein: CASSTPRAGMTYEQYF
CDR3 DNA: TGTGCCAGCAGCACCCCTCGGGCAGGGATGACCTACGAGCAGTACTTC

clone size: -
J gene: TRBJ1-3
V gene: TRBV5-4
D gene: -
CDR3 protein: CASTLRGSSVYSGNTIYF
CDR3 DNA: TGTGCCAGCACCCTTCGGGGAAGCTCCGTTTATTCTGGAAACACCATATATTTT

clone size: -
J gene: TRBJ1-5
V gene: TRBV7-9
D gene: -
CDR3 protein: CASSPGTGNQPQHF
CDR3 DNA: TGTGCCAGCAGCCCCGGGACTGGGAATCAGCCCCAGCATTTT

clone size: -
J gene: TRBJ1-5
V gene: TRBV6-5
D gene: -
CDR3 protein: CASSYSQGGNQPQHF
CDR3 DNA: TGTGCCAGCAGTTACTCGCAGGGTGGCAATCAGCCCCAGCATTTT

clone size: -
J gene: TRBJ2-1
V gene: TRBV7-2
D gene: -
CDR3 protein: CASSLWITTDNEQFF
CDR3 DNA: TGTGCCAGCAGCTTATGGATTACGACAGACAATGAGCAGTTCTTC

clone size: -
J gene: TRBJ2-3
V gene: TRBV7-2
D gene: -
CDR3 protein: CASSLVRLDTQYF
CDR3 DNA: TGTGCCAGCAGCTTAGTTAGGCTAGATACGCAGTATTTT

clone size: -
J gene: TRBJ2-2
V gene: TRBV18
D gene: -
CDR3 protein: CASSPRSTSGELFF
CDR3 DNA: TGTGCCAGCTCACCCCGCAGTACAAGCGGGGAGCTGTTTTTT

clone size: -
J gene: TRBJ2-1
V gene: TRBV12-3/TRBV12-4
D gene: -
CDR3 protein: CASSLQGYNEQFF
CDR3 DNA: TGTGCCAGCAGTTTGCAGGGTTACAATGAGCAGTTCTTC